This T cell receptor (beta chain) was sequenced during a study of technical replicates of blood from a few donors. The V and J ends lost 2 bases and 7 bases respectively, with 12 bases between them. CDR1 is SGHRS, CDR2 YFSETQ, per germline. This CDR3 contains 13 residues. The data were produced by immunoSEQ multiplex PCR, yet TCRdb's version contains in-frame clones alone and is incomplete. Of around 57,000 clones detected, around 97% appear once; the ten largest clones hold around 0.19%. This sequence originates from a human donor in good health. The sequencing sample was made of T cells isolated from PBMCs. The chain has TRBV5-1 and TRBJ1-2; D ambiguous. CDR3 in DNA: TGCGCCAGCAGCTTTACCCCCGAGGCTGGCTACACCTTC. It specifies CASSFTPEAGYTF.